The clone carrying this T cell receptor (beta chain) was observed many times. Each CDR3 protein gets one entry after TCRdb re-called the 5' RACE reads with MiXCR. The table has some 29,000 distinct CDR3 sequences, 9.5% to 13% seen once. This sample was included in a study of neurological immune-mediated disorders. The CDR3 totals 14 residues. The germline V gene encodes CDR1 DFQATT and CDR2 SNEGSKA (reference sequence). V was clipped by 1 base and J by 3 bases; unmatched bases: 2. The rearrangement joins TRBV20-1 to TRBJ2-7, with 11 bases identical to TRBD1. The TCR was taken from a woman aged 60-75 years in good health. The sequenced sample was PBMCs. The CDR3 coding sequence is TGCAGTGCTAGAGGGACAGGGGGCAACTACGAGCAGTACTTC. This codes for CSARGTGGNYEQYF.